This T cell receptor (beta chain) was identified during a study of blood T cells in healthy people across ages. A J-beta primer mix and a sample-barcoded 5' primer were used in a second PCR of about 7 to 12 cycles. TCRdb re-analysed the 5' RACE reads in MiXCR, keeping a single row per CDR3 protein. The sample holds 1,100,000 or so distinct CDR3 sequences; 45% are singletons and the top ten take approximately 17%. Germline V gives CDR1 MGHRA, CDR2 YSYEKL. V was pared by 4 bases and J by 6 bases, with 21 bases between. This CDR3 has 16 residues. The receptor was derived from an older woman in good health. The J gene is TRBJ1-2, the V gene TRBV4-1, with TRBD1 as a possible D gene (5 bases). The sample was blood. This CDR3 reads CASSPVGAPTRDGYTF. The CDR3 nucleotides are TGCGCCAGCAGCCCCGTCGGGGCACCCACGAGGGATGGCTACACCTTC.